This T cell receptor beta chain stems from a study of blood T cell repertoires in COVID-19. V was shortened by 6 bases and J by 8 bases, with 13 bases between the two germline ends. Germline-derived CDR1 and CDR2 are DFQATT and SNEGSKA (reference sequence). This CDR3 is 11 amino acids long. Profiling relied on immunoSEQ multiplex PCR, and the TCRdb table lists in-frame clones only, not all of them. Of about 410,000 clones detected, 70% to 90% appear once; the ten largest clones hold about 1.5%. The clonotype comes from a woman aged 30 to 39 with active or convalescent COVID-19. The sample consisted of peripheral blood. This chain uses TRBV20-1 with TRBJ1-2; unclear D gene. The CDR3 DNA is TGCAGTGCGGAGGCGACGATGGGCTACACCTTC. This translates into CSAEATMGYTF.